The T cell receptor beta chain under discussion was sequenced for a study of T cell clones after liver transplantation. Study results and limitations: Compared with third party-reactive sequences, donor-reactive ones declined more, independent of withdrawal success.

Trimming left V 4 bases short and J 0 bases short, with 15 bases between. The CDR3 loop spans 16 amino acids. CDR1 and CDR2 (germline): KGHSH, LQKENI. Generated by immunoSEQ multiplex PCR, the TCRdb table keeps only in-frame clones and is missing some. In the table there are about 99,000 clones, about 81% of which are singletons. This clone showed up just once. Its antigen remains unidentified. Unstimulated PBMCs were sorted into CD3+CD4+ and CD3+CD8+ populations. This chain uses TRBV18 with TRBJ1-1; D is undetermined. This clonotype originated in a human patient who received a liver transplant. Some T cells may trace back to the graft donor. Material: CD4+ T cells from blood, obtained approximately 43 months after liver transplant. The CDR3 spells CASSHEATYMNTEAFF. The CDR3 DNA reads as TGTGCCAGCTCACACGAGGCGACTTATATGAACACTGAAGCTTTCTTT. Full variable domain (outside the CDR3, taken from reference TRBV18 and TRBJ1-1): NAGVMQNPRHLVRRRGQEARLRCSPMKGHSHVYWYRQLPEEGLKFMVYLQKENIIDESGMPKERFSAEFPKEGPSILRIQQVVRGDSAAYFCASSHEATYMNTEAFFGQGTRLTVV.